Sequencing of this TCR beta chain was carried out in a study of T cell repertoires in cytomegalovirus infection. Notes on the study in general: The response measured ex vivo was dominated by TCR beta clonotypes (HLA-C-restricted and CMV-specific). Totalled public TCR beta family frequency picked out people who carried CMV plus the relevant HLA.

TCRdb recomputed calls from the reads with MiXCR, one row per CDR3 protein. The sample contains about 140,000 distinct CDR3 sequences, 5.5% to 7% of which appear only once. The sample holds many counts of this clonotype. No antigen is known for it. CDR3 length equals 12 residues. Germline V gives CDR1 MDHEN, CDR2 SYDVKM. Trimming pared 3 bases from V and 6 bases from J, leaving 8 bases between. The sample was PBMCs. The receptor comes from a human donor in good health (CMV status not recorded). Some clones in this sample may be carry-over from other donors' samples. The genes are TRBV28 and TRBJ2-5; tentative D call: TRBD2 (7 bases). CDR3 protein: CASSFGGQTQYF. The CDR3 nucleotides read TGTGCCAGCAGTTTCGGGGGGCAGACCCAGTACTTC.